The clone carrying this TCR beta chain was detected a few times. The target antigen is unknown. This entry is derived from a study of cytomegalovirus exposure and HLA in healthy donors. The wider study: Genotyping of 430 or so donors showed that roughly 80% belonged to the Caucasian-associated ancestry cluster. Study results and limitations: Associated with cytomegalovirus, according to the listing, were some 180 TCR beta chains. Highest at DRB1 and lowest at HLA-C, TCR association rates differed among HLA loci in a later analysis. Reports credit the classifier with highly specific, highly sensitive diagnosis of cytomegalovirus status.

The primer mix had 60 Vbeta and 13 Jbeta primers. Libraries were prepared by immunoSEQ multiplex PCR; TCRdb keeps only in-frame clonotypes and omits some of them. The sample records roughly 150,000 clones, over 70% being singletons. After removal of 6 bases from V and 8 bases from J, the junction contained 10 bases not matched to a gene. Germline CDR1 reads MNHEY; CDR2 reads SMNVEV (reference sequence). This CDR3 has 14 amino acids. Sequenced material: PBMCs. The chain couples TRBV27 to TRBJ1-2, with TRBD1 matching over 9 bases. The receptor comes from a woman aged 40 to 50 in good health and CMV-seropositive. CDR3 region: CASSLAQGAPGYTF. CDR3 in DNA: TGTGCCAGCAGCCTCGCACAGGGGGCGCCGGGCTACACCTTC.